These 4 T cell receptor beta chains were sequenced from one sample in a study of ipilimumab plus nivolumab after autologous stem cell transplantation. Sequenced by immunoSEQ multiplex PCR; TCRdb stores in-frame clones only, minus some. The top ten hold roughly a fifth of the sample, which has 15,000 or so clones, approximately 75% seen once. Specimen: PBMCs, collected in a trial of ipilimumab plus nivolumab as post-transplant consolidation. These receptors were collected from a male donor with diffuse large B-cell lymphoma.

In this sample, this clone is medium-sized. The rearrangement links TRBV30 to TRBJ2-7, with 12 positions matching TRBD2. Germline loops: CDR1 GTSNPN, CDR2 SVGIG (reference sequence). Losses at the gene ends were 2 bases for V and 11 bases for J; bases not matched to a gene: 7. The CDR3 runs to 13 residues. CDR3 region: CAWSHSTSGREYF. The CDR3 DNA sequence: TGTGCCTGGAGTCACTCGACTAGCGGGAGAGAGTACTTC.

Details on this clone: Other DNA sequences in the same sample also yield this CDR3. V usage is TRBV7-9 and J usage is TRBJ2-7; no reliable D call. CDR3 length: 13 amino acids. V dropped 1 base and J dropped 4 bases, with 8 bases sitting between them. Germline CDR1 and CDR2: SEHNR and FQNEAQ (reference sequence). CDR3 amino acids: CASSLGDGYEQYF. In nucleotides, the CDR3 is TGTGCCAGCAGCTTAGGGGATGGGTACGAGCAGTACTTC.

The chain employs TRBV25-1 and TRBJ2-1, with D perhaps matching TRBD1 or TRBD2 (5 bases each). The CDR3 extends over 15 amino acids. Germline-derived CDR1 and CDR2 are MGHDK and SYGVNS. Trimming cost V 1 base and J 6 bases, with 13 bases left between them. CDR3 in amino acids: CASSESGPRVNEQFF. The DNA of the CDR3 is TGTGCCAGCAGTGAATCGGGGCCCAGGGTCAATGAGCAGTTCTTC.

The chain recombines TRBV5-5 with TRBJ2-7; 7 bases line up with TRBD2. The length of the CDR3 is 18 residues. Germline assignment: CDR1 SGHKS and CDR2 YYEKEE (reference sequence). The trim removed 2 bases at V and 0 bases at J, leaving 14 bases unmatched. The chain's CDR3 is CASSFSLSGGSSSYEQYF. CDR3 nucleotide sequence: TGTGCCAGCAGCTTCTCCTTGTCGGGCGGGAGTAGCTCCTACGAGCAGTACTTC.